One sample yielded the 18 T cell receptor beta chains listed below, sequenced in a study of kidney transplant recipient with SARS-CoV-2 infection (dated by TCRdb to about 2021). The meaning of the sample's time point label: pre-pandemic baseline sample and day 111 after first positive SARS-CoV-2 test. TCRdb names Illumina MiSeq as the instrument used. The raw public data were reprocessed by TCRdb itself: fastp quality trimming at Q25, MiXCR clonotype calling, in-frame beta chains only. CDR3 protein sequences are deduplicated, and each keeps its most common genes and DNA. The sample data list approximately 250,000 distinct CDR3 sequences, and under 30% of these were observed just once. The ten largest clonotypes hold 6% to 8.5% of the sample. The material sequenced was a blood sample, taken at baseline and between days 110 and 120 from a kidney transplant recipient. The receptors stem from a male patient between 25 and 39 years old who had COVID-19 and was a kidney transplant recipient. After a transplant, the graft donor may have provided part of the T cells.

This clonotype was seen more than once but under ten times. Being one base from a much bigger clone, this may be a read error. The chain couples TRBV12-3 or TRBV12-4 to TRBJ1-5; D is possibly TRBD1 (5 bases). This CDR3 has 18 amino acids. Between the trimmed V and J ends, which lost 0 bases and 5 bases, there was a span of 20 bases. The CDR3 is CASSLAGVLGLGYQPQHF. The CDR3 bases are TGTGCCAGCAGTTTAGCCGGAGTACTGGGACTTGGCTATCAGCCCCAGCATTTT.

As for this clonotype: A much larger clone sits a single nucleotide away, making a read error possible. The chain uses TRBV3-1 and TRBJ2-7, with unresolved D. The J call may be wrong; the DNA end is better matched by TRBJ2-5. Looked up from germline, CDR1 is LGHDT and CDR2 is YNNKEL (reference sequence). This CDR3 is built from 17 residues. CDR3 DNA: TGTGCCAGCAGCTGTTCTTCTCCCATTTCTTCCTCTGAGACCCAGTACTTC. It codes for CASSCSSPISSSETQYF.

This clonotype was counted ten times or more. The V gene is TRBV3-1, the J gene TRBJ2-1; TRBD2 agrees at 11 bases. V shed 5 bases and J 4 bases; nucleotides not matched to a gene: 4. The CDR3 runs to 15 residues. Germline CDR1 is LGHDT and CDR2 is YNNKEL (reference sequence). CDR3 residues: CASSKTSGTYNEQFF. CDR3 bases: TGTGCCAGCAGCAAGACTAGCGGGACTTACAATGAGCAGTTCTTC.

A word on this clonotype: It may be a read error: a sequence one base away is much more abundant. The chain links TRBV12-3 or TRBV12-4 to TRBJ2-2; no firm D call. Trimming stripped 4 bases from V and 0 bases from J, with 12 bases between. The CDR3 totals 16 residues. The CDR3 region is CASSSAGLSNTGELFF. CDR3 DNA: TGTGCCAGCAGTTCAGCTGGCTTATCGAACACCGGGGAGCTGTTTTTT.

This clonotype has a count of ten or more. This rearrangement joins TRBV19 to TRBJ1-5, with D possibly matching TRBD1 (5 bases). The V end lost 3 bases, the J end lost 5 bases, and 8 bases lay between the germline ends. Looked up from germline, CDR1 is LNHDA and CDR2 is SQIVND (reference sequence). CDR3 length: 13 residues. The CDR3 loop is CASSMWGDQPQHF. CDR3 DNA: TGTGCCAGTAGTATGTGGGGGGATCAGCCCCAGCATTTT.

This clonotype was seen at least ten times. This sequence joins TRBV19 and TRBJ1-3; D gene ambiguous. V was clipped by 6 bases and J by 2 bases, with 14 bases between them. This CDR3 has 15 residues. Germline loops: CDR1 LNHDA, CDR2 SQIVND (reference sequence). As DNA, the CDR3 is TGTGCCAGTAGCCTGGGCATGGTGCCTGGAAACACCATATATTTT. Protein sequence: CASSLGMVPGNTIYF.

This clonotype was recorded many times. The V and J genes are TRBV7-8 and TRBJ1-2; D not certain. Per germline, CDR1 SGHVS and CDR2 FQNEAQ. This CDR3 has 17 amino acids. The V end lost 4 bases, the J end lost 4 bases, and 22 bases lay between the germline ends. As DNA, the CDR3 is TGTGCCAGCAGCTATGATGAGTTTACCCGAAAGACCTATGGCTACACCTTC. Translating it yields CASSYDEFTRKTYGYTF. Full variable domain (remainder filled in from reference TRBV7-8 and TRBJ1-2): GAGVSQSPRYKVAKRGQDVALRCDPISGHVSLFWYQQALGQGPEFLTYFQNEAQLDKSGLPSDRFFAERPEGSVSTLKIQRTQQEDSAVYLCASSYDEFTRKTYGYTFGSGTRLTVV.

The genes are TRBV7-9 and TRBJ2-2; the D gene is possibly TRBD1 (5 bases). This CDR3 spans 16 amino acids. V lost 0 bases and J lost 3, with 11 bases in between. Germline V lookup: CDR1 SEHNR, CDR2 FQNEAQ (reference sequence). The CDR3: CASSLAGPAYTGELFF. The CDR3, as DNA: TGTGCCAGCAGCTTAGCGGGGCCGGCGTACACCGGGGAGCTGTTTTTT.

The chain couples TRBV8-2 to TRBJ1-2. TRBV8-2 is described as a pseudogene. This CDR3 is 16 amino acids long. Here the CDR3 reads CGSGSDDSRKTYGYAF. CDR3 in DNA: TGTGGCAGTGGCTCCGATGATAGCCGAAAGACCTATGGCTACGCCTTC.

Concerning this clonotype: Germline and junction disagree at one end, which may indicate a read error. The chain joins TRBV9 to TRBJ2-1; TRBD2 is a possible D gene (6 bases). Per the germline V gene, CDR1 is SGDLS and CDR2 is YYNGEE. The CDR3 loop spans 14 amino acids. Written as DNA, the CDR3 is TGTGCCAGCGGCGGGACCTCTCTCGGGGGTGAGCAGTTTTTC. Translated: CASGGTSLGGEQFF.

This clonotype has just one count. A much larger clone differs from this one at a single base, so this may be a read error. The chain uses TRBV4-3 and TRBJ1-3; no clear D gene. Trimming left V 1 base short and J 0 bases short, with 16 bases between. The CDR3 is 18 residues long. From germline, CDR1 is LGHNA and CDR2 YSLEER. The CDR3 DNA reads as TGCGCCAGCAGCCAAGTAGTTTTAACAGAGAGCTCTGGAAACACCATATATTTT. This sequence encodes CASSQVVLTESSGNTIYF.

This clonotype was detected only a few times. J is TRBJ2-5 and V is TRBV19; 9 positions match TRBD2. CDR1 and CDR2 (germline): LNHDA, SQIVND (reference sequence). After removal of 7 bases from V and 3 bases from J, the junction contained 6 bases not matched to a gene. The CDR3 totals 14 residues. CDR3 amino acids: CASTPSGIEETQYF. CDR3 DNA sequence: TGTGCCAGTACCCCTAGCGGGATTGAAGAGACCCAGTACTTC.

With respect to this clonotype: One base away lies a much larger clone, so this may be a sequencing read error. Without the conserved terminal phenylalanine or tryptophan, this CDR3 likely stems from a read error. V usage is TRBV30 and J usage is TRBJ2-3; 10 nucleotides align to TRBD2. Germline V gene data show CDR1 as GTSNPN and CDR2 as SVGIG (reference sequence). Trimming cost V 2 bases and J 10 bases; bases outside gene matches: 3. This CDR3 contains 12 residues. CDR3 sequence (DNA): TGTGCCTGGAGTAGCGGGAGGGCCGCGCAGTATTCT. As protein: CAWSSGRAAQYS.

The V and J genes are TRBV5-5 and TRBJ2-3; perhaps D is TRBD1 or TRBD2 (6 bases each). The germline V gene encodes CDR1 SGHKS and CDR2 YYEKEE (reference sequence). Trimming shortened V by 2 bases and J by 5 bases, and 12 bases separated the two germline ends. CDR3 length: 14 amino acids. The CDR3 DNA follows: TGTGCCAGCAGCTTCCCGGGGGCAATAGATACGCAGTATTTT. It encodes CASSFPGAIDTQYF.

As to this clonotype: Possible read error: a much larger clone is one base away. In DNA form, the CDR3 reads TGTGCCAGCAGCCAACAAAGTCCCATTTCAGGCTTGACCGGGGAGCTGCTTTTT. Its protein product is CASSQQSPISGLTGELLF. V usage is TRBV3-1 and J usage is TRBJ2-2; TRBD2 might be the D (5 bases). From germline, CDR1 is LGHDT and CDR2 YNNKEL (reference sequence). The CDR3 has 18 residues.

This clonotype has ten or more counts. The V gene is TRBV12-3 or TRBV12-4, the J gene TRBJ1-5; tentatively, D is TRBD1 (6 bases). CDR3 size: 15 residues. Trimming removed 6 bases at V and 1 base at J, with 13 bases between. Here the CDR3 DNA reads TGTGCCAGCAGCTCAGGGGATAGCAGCAATCAGCCCCAGCATTTT. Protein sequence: CASSSGDSSNQPQHF.

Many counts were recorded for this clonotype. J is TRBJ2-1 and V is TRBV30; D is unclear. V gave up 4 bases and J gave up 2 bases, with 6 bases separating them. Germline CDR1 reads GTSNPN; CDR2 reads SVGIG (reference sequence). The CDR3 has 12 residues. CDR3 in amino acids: CAWTTTYNEQFF. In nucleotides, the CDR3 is TGTGCCTGGACAACCACCTACAATGAGCAGTTCTTC. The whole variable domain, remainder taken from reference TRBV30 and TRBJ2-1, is SQTIHQWPATLVQPVGSPLSLECTVEGTSNPNLYWYRQAAGRGLQLLFYSVGIGQISSEVPQNLSASRPQDRQFILSSKKLLLSDSGFYLCAWTTTYNEQFFGPGTRLTVL.

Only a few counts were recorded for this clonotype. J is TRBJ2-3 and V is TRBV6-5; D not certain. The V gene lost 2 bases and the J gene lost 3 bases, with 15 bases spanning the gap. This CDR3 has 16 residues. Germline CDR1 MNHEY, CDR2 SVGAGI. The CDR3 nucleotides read TGTGCCAGCAGTTACGATTGGGCGGAAGGTACAGATACGCAGTATTTT. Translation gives CASSYDWAEGTDTQYF.